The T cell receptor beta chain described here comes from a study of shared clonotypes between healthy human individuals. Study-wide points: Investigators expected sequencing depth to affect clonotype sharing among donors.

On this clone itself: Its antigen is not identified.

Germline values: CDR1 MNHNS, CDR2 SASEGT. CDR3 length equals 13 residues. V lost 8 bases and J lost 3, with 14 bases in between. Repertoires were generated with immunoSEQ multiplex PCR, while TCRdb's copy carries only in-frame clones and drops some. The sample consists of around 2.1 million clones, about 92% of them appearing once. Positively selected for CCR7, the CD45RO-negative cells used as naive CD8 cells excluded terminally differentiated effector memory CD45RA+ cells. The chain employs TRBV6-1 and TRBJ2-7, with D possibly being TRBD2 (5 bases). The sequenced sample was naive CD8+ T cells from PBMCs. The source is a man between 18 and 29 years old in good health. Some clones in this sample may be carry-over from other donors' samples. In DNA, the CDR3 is TGTGCCAGCCTTGAGGAGGTTGGCTACGAGCAGTACTTC. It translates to CASLEEVGYEQYF.